The 25 T cell receptor beta chains reported below all come from one sample, sequenced in a study of CD4+ T cells in melanoma. This table comes from immunoSEQ multiplex PCR, and its TCRdb copy is limited to in-frame clones, with some not included. Among about 3,800 clones listed, approximately 65% were seen once. Sequencing input: cells from a culture (not recorded whether cultured in vitro). Receptor source: a human donor with melanoma.

The chain combines TRBV13 with TRBJ2-7; 10 bases agree with TRBD1. Unmatched junction bases numbered 2, after V lost 3 bases and J lost 0 bases. Germline assignment: CDR1 PRHDT and CDR2 FYEKMQ (reference sequence). The CDR3 is made up of 15 amino acids. This chain's CDR3 is CASSFGQGGSYEQYF. The CDR3 DNA sequence: TGTGCCAGCAGCTTCGGACAGGGGGGCTCCTACGAGCAGTACTTC. The variable domain in full, completed from reference TRBV13 and TRBJ2-7, reads AAGVIQSPRHLIKEKRETATLKCYPIPRHDTVYWYQQGPGQDPQFLISFYEKMQSDKGSIPDRFSAQQFSDYHSELNMSSLELGDSALYFCASSFGQGGSYEQYFGPGTRLTVT.

The rearrangement links TRBV29-1 to TRBJ1-1; no firm D call. CDR1 and CDR2 (germline): SQVTM, ANQGSEA. V was clipped by 4 bases and J by 1 base, with 13 bases between them. This CDR3 contains 14 residues. DNA for the CDR3: TGCAGCGTTGTCGGTCCTAGAGGGAACACTGAAGCTTTCTTT. This translates into CSVVGPRGNTEAFF. The full variable domain, with the rest looked up from reference TRBV29-1 and TRBJ1-1, is SAVISQKPSRDICQRGTSLTIQCQVDSQVTMMFWYRQQPGQSLTLIATANQGSEATYESGFVIDKFPISRPNLTFSTLTVSNMSPEDSSIYLCSVVGPRGNTEAFFGQGTRLTVV.

This chain links TRBV7-2 with TRBJ2-7, with a tentative D call TRBD1 (5 bases). With 4 bases removed from V and 2 bases from J, the gap between germline ends came to 12 bases. Germline CDR1 SGHTA, CDR2 FQGNSA. The CDR3 extends over 14 amino acids. The CDR3 DNA reads as TGTGCCAGCAGCTATGGACACGGAACCTACGAGCAGTACTTC. It codes for CASSYGHGTYEQYF.

The chain recombines TRBV9 with TRBJ2-7; D is unclear. CDR3 size: 15 residues. Trimming pared 4 bases from V and 2 bases from J, leaving 16 bases between. Germline-derived CDR1 and CDR2 are SGDLS and YYNGEE. DNA for the CDR3: TGTGCCAGCAGCTTAGGTCAGTCTTATGCCTACGAGCAGTACTTC. This encodes CASSLGQSYAYEQYF.

The gene calls are TRBV6-6 and TRBJ1-2; no clear D. The CDR3 consists of 13 residues. V shed 8 bases and J shed 4 bases, with 14 bases lying between them. The germline gives CDR1 MNHNY, CDR2 SVGAGI (reference sequence). The CDR3 is CASGRSPGYGYTF. The DNA for the CDR3 is TGTGCCAGCGGTCGGTCTCCTGGCTATGGCTACACCTTC.

This clone was counted a single time. The chain employs TRBV5-6 and TRBJ2-7; D gene unclear. The CDR3 totals 14 residues. Germline CDR1 is SGHDT and CDR2 is YYEEEE. Trimming shortened V by 0 bases and J by 3 bases, and 10 bases separated the two germline ends. CDR3 bases: TGTGCCAGCAGCTTGGGGGTAGTACTCTACGAGCAGTACTTC. It yields the protein CASSLGVVLYEQYF.

The chain recombines TRBV18 with TRBJ1-5; possible D gene TRBD1, 5 bases. This CDR3 region has 16 residues. Trimming took 3 bases from V and 6 from J, leaving 18 bases between them. Per the germline V gene, CDR1 is KGHSH and CDR2 is LQKENI. The CDR3 here is CASSPGAGYGSQPQHF. The CDR3 DNA reads TGTGCCAGCTCACCTGGGGCAGGTTACGGGAGTCAGCCCCAGCATTTT.

The rearrangement joins TRBV7-9 to TRBJ2-2; D perhaps matches TRBD1 (6 bases). Trimming removed 2 bases at V and 3 bases at J, with 19 bases between. The CDR3 is 18 residues long. Germline values: CDR1 SEHNR, CDR2 FQNEAQ (reference sequence). The CDR3 bases are TGTGCCAGCAGCTTACCCAATTACCGGGACAAATACACCGGGGAGCTGTTTTTT. Residues: CASSLPNYRDKYTGELFF.

The V gene is TRBV10-3, the J gene TRBJ2-6, with no clear D. The ends were cut back, 4 bases at V and 1 base at J, with 11 bases in the middle. The germline CDR1 and CDR2 sequences are ENHRY and SYGVKD. This CDR3 comprises 16 residues. This CDR3 is CAISAPVGSGANVLTF. For the CDR3, the DNA is TGTGCCATCAGTGCGCCCGTGGGTTCTGGGGCCAACGTCCTGACTTTC.

This clone is classed as medium-sized. The rearrangement joins TRBV19 to TRBJ1-1; a weak D match, TRBD1 (6 bases). There are 13 residues in the CDR3. Trimming stripped 6 bases from V and 2 bases from J, with 10 bases between. CDR1 and CDR2 from the germline V gene are LNHDA and SQIVND (reference sequence). In DNA form, the CDR3 reads TGTGCCAGTAGCCAGGGGATTAACACTGAAGCTTTCTTT. This gives the protein CASSQGINTEAFF.

The chain uses TRBV13 and TRBJ2-2; D is perhaps TRBD1 (6 bases). This CDR3 is 15 amino acids long. The V gene lost 5 bases and the J gene lost 3 bases, with 13 bases spanning the gap. Per germline, CDR1 PRHDT and CDR2 FYEKMQ (reference sequence). The CDR3 coding sequence is TGTGCCAGCAGCCCCCGGGACACTTACACCGGGGAGCTGTTTTTT. Protein product: CASSPRDTYTGELFF. The variable domain in full, completed from reference TRBV13 and TRBJ2-2, reads AAGVIQSPRHLIKEKRETATLKCYPIPRHDTVYWYQQGPGQDPQFLISFYEKMQSDKGSIPDRFSAQQFSDYHSELNMSSLELGDSALYFCASSPRDTYTGELFFGEGSRLTVL.

This chain joins TRBV5-5 and TRBJ2-5, with TRBD2 matching over 10 bases. The CDR3 is made up of 16 amino acids. Germline V gene data show CDR1 as SGHKS and CDR2 as YYEKEE (reference sequence). The trim removed 2 bases at V and 2 bases at J, leaving 6 bases unmatched. The CDR3 DNA reads TGTGCCAGCAGCTTCTTCGTAGCGGGGGGACAAGAGACCCAGTACTTC. Residues: CASSFFVAGGQETQYF.

The chain links TRBV9 to TRBJ1-2; TRBD1 aligns across 10 bases. The CDR3 spans 14 residues. The V segment lost 3 bases and the J segment 6 bases; nucleotides outside the gene matches: 5. CDR1 is SGDLS, CDR2 YYNGEE, per germline. CDR3 amino acids: CASSAGTGEDGYTF. DNA of the CDR3: TGTGCCAGCAGCGCCGGGACAGGGGAGGATGGCTACACCTTC.

By sample share, this clone is medium-sized. V usage is TRBV5-4 and J usage is TRBJ2-7; 7 bases align to TRBD2. Germline CDR1 reads SGHNT; CDR2 reads YYREEE (reference sequence). V shed 3 bases, J shed 0 bases, and the junction held 3 bases outside the gene matches. The CDR3 has 14 residues. CDR3 sequence reads: CASSWGTTSYEQYF. CDR3 DNA sequence: TGTGCCAGCAGCTGGGGGACTACCTCCTACGAGCAGTACTTC.

The V call is TRBV11-3, the J call TRBJ2-7; unclear D gene. Trimming took off 1 base at V and 0 bases at J, with 7 bases between the two ends. The CDR3 covers 14 residues. Germline V gene data show CDR1 as SGHNT and CDR2 as YENEEA. DNA for the CDR3: TGTGCCAGCAGCTTAGGGCACAGCTCCTACGAGCAGTACTTC. This codes for CASSLGHSSYEQYF.

This clone was seen just once. A far more abundant clone sits one base away, making this likely a read error. Different DNA sequences within this sample yield the same CDR3. This rearrangement joins TRBV5-6 to TRBJ1-1; D perhaps matches TRBD1 (6 bases). This CDR3 is 13 amino acids long. V was trimmed by 3 bases and J by 6 bases, leaving 12 bases between them. Germline assignment: CDR1 SGHDT and CDR2 YYEEEE. CDR3: CASSWKGVAEAFF. The CDR3 DNA is TGTGCCAGCAGCTGGAAGGGGGTCGCTGAAGCTTTCTTT.

The V gene is TRBV14, the J gene TRBJ1-2, with a weak D call TRBD1 (6 bases). CDR1 and CDR2 from the germline V gene are SGHDN and FVKESK. Trimming took 3 bases from V and 3 from J, leaving 14 bases between them. CDR3 length: 15 residues. CDR3: CASSHFEGGHYGYTF. CDR3 nucleotides: TGTGCCAGCAGCCACTTCGAGGGGGGCCACTATGGCTACACCTTC.

This clone was counted a few times. The rearrangement joins TRBV19 to TRBJ2-7; possibly TRBD2 for D (5 bases). CDR1 and CDR2 (germline): LNHDA, SQIVND (reference sequence). The CDR3 is 12 residues long. Trimming left V 4 bases short and J 3 bases short, with 7 bases between. In nucleotides, the CDR3 is TGTGCCAGTAGTACGGGGAACTACGAGCAGTACTTC. It is translated as CASSTGNYEQYF. The whole variable domain, filled in from reference TRBV19 and TRBJ2-7, reads DGGITQSPKYLFRKEGQNVTLSCEQNLNHDAMYWYRQDPGQGLRLIYYSQIVNDFQKGDIAEGYSVSREKKESFPLTVTSAQKNPTAFYLCASSTGNYEQYFGPGTRLTVT.

The rearrangement uses TRBV27 and TRBJ1-1, with D unclear. Trimming removed 6 bases from V and 5 bases from J, with 10 bases in between. Germline V gene data show CDR1 as MNHEY and CDR2 as SMNVEV (reference sequence). This CDR3 comprises 12 residues. CDR3 DNA sequence: TGTGCCAGCAGCCTCACGGGAACTGAAGCTTTCTTT. Translating it yields CASSLTGTEAFF.

This chain uses TRBV7-2 with TRBJ2-3; 9 nucleotides match TRBD2. Germline V gene data show CDR1 as SGHTA and CDR2 as FQGNSA. J was trimmed by 0 bases and V by 4 bases; bases with no gene match: 5. The CDR3 totals 16 residues. CDR3 amino acids: CASSSSGVTSTDTQYF. For the CDR3, the DNA is TGTGCCAGCAGCTCTAGCGGGGTGACAAGCACAGATACGCAGTATTTT.

This clone was detected only once. The rearrangement joins TRBV7-9 to TRBJ1-1; D is unresolved. Per the germline V gene, CDR1 is SEHNR and CDR2 is FQNEAQ (reference sequence). The CDR3 contains 13 residues. V was cut by 1 base and J by 11 bases, with 14 bases left in between. Here the CDR3 reads CASSLGEVRHAFF. The CDR3, as DNA: TGTGCCAGCAGCTTAGGGGAGGTACGCCACGCTTTCTTT.

The chain employs TRBV19 and TRBJ2-7, with 16 bases that match TRBD2. Trimming removed 4 bases from V and 5 bases from J; junction bases left unmatched: 8. CDR1 and CDR2 (germline): LNHDA, SQIVND (reference sequence). The CDR3 covers 17 residues. In DNA, the CDR3 is TGTGCCAGTAGTACCGTGGGACTAGCGGGGGGGCGCCACGAGCAGTACTTC. Translating gives CASSTVGLAGGRHEQYF.

The chain uses TRBV10-3 and TRBJ2-2, with D perhaps matching TRBD1 (6 bases). V gave up 4 bases and J gave up 1 base, with 13 bases separating them. The length of the CDR3 is 16 residues. Germline CDR1 is ENHRY and CDR2 is SYGVKD. The CDR3 bases are TGTGCCATCAGTGTCCCTCCGGGACAGAACACCGGGGAGCTGTTTTTT. Translation gives CAISVPPGQNTGELFF.

A note on this clone: This specimen includes other DNA sequences encoding the same CDR3. The chain links TRBV6-5 to TRBJ2-7, with 9 bases identical to TRBD1. There are 14 residues in the CDR3. With V trimmed by 6 bases and J by 0 bases, 3 bases remained unmatched. Germline V gene lookup returns CDR1 MNHEY and CDR2 SVGAGI. CDR3: CASSPGQGSYEQYF. The CDR3 bases are TGTGCCAGCAGCCCGGGACAGGGCTCCTACGAGCAGTACTTC.

This chain joins TRBV23-1 and TRBJ2-7; D gene ambiguous. TRBV23-1 is marked as an open reading frame, function uncertain. Trimming cost V 4 bases and J 2 bases, with 15 bases left between them. There are 15 residues in the CDR3. The CDR3 DNA reads TGCGCCAGCAGTCTTAGGGCAGAAACTACCTACGAGCAGTACTTC. This encodes CASSLRAETTYEQYF.